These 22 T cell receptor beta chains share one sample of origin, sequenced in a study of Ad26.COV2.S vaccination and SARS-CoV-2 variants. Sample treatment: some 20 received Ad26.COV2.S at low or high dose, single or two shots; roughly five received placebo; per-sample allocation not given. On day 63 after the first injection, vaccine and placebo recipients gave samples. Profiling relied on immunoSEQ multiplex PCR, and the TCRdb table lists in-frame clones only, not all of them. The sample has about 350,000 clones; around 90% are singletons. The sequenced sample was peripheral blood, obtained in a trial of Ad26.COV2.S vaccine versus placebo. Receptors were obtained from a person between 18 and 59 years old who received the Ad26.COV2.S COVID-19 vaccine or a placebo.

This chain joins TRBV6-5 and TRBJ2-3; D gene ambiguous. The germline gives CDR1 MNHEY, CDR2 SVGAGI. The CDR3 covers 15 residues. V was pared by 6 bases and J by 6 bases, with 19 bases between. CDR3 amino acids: CASRLGPVARDTQYF. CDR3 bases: TGTGCCAGCAGACTTGGCCCGGTGGCTAGGGATACGCAGTATTTT.

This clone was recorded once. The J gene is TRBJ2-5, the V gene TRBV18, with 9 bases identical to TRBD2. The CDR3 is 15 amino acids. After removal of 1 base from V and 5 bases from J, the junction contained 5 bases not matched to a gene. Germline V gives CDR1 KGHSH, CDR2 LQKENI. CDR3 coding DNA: TGTGCCAGCTCACCACTAGCGGGAGAGGGGGAGACCCAGTACTTC. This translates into CASSPLAGEGETQYF.

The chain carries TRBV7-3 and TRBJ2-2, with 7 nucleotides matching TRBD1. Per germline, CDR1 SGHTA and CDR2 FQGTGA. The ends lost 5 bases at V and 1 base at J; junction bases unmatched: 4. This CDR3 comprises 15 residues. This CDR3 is CASSLRQGNTGELFF. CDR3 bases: TGTGCCAGCAGCCTAAGACAGGGGAACACCGGGGAGCTGTTTTTT.

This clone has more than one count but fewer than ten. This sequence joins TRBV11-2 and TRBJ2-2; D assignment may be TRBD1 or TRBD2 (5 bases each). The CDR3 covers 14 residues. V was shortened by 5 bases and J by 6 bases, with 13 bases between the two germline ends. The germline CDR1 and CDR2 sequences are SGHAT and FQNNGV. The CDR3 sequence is CASSPNRGAGELFF. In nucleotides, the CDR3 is TGTGCCAGCAGCCCAAACCGGGGCGCCGGGGAGCTGTTTTTT.

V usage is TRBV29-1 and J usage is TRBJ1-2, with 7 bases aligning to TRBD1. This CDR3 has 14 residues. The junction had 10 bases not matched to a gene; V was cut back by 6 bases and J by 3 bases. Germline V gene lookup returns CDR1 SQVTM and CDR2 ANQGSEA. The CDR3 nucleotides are TGCAGCGTACCCCTGACAGGGCCATACTATGGCTACACCTTC. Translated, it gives CSVPLTGPYYGYTF. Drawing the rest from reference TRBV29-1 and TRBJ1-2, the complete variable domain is SAVISQKPSRDICQRGTSLTIQCQVDSQVTMMFWYRQQPGQSLTLIATANQGSEATYESGFVIDKFPISRPNLTFSTLTVSNMSPEDSSIYLCSVPLTGPYYGYTFGSGTRLTVV.

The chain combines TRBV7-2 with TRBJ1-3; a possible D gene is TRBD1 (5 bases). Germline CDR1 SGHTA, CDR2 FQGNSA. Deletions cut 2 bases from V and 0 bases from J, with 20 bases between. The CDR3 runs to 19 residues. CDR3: CASSLSMDNSYLSGNTIYF. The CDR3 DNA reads TGTGCCAGCAGCTTATCTATGGACAACTCTTACCTCTCTGGAAACACCATATATTTT.

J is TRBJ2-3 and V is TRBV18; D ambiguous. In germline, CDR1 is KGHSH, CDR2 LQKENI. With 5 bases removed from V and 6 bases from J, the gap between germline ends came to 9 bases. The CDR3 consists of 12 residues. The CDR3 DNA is TGTGCCAGCTCAGATTCTAGGGATACGCAGTATTTT. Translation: CASSDSRDTQYF.

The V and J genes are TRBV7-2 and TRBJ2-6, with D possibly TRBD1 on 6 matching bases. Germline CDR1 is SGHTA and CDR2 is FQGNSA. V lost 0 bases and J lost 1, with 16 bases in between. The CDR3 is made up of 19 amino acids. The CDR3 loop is CASSLALVRGGSGANVLTF. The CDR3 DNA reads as TGTGCCAGCAGCTTAGCTCTGGTCAGGGGTGGTTCTGGGGCCAACGTCCTGACTTTC.

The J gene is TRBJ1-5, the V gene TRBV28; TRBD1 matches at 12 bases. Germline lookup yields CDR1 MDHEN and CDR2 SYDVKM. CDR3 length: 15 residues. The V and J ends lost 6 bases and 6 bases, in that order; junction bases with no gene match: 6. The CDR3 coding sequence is TGTGCCAGCAGGAGGGGGACAGGGGGCCCTCAGCCCCAGCATTTT. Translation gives CASRRGTGGPQPQHF.

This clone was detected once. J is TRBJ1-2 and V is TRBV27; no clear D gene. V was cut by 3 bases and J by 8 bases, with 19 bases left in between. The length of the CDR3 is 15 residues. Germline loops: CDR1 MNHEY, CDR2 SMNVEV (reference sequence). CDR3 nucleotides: TGTGCCAGCAGTTTCTCCGCCCAAGGAGTTACGGGCTACACCTTC. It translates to CASSFSAQGVTGYTF.

The CDR3 DNA is TGCAGCGCCGAGGTGGCCAGAGGGGGTGCAAGTAATGAAAAACTGTTTTTT. It yields the protein CSAEVARGGASNEKLFF. The chain combines TRBV29-1 with TRBJ1-4; maybe TRBD1 (6 bases). The germline V gene has CDR1 SQVTM and CDR2 ANQGSEA. The CDR3 consists of 17 residues. Trimming took 7 bases from V and 4 from J, leaving 25 bases between them. Together with reference TRBV29-1 and TRBJ1-4, the CDR3 gives the full variable domain: SAVISQKPSRDICQRGTSLTIQCQVDSQVTMMFWYRQQPGQSLTLIATANQGSEATYESGFVIDKFPISRPNLTFSTLTVSNMSPEDSSIYLCSAEVARGGASNEKLFFGSGTQLSVL.

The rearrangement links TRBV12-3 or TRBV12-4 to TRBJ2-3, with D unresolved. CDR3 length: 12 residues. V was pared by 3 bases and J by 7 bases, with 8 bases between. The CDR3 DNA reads TGTGCCAGCAGTTTGCCCCCCAATACGCAGTATTTT. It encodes CASSLPPNTQYF.

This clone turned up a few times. The CDR3 protein is CAWRLRQDSPLHF. For the CDR3, the DNA is TGTGCCTGGAGGCTTAGACAGGATTCACCCCTCCACTTT. The rearrangement joins TRBV30 to TRBJ1-6; weak D call: TRBD1 (6 bases). This CDR3 region has 13 residues. Trimming left V 3 bases short and J 8 bases short, with 11 bases between. Germline-derived CDR1 and CDR2 are GTSNPN and SVGIG (reference sequence).

This CDR3 reads CASSLVTGEETQYF. The CDR3 region has the DNA TGCGCCAGCAGCTTGGTGACAGGGGAAGAGACCCAGTACTTC. The genes are TRBV5-1 and TRBJ2-5; 8 nucleotides agree with TRBD1. Germline CDR1 SGHRS, CDR2 YFSETQ. The V and J ends lost 0 bases and 3 bases, in that order; junction bases with no gene match: 1. The CDR3 contains 14 residues.

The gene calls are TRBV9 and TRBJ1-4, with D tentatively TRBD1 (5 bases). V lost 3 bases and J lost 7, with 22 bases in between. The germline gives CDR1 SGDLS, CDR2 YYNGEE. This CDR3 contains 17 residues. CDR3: CASSAQWSDRFSEKLFF. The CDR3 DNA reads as TGTGCCAGCAGCGCCCAGTGGAGCGACAGATTCAGTGAAAAACTGTTTTTT. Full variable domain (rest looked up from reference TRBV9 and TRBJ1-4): DSGVTQTPKHLITATGQRVTLRCSPRSGDLSVYWYQQSLDQGLQFLIQYYNGEERAKGNILERFSAQQFPDLHSELNLSSLELGDSALYFCASSAQWSDRFSEKLFFGSGTQLSVL.

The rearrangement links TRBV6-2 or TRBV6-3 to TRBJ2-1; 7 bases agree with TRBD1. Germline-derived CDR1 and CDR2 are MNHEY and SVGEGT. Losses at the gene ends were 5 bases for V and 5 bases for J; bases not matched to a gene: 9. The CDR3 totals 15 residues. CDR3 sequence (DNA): TGTGCCAGCAGTAAAATCGACAGGGACAACAATGAGCAGTTCTTC. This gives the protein CASSKIDRDNNEQFF.

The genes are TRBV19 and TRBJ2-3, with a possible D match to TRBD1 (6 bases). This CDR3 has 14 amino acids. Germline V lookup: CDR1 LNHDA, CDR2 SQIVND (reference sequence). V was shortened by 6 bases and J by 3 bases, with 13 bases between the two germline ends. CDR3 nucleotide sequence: TGTGCCAGTAGCCGGGACACCTCTACAGATACGCAGTATTTT. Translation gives CASSRDTSTDTQYF.

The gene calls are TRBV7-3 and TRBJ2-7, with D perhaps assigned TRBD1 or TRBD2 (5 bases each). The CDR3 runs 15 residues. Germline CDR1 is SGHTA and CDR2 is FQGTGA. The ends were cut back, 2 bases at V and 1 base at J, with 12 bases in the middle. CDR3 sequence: CASSLSGTLSYEQYF. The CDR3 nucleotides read TGTGCCAGCAGCTTATCCGGGACGTTATCCTACGAGCAGTACTTC.

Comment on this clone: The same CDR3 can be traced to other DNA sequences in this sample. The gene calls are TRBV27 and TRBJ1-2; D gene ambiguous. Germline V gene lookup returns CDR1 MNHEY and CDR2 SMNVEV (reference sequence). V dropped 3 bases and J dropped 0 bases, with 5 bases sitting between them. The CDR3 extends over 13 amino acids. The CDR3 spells CASSFRANYGYTF. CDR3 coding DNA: TGTGCCAGCAGTTTTCGGGCTAACTATGGCTACACCTTC.

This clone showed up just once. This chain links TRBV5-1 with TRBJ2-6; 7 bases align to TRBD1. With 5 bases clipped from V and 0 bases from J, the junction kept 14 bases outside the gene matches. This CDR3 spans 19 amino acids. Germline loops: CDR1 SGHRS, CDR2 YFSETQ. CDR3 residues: CASRLVVGQAYSGANVLTF. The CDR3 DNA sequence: TGCGCCAGCAGGTTAGTCGTTGGACAGGCCTACTCTGGGGCCAACGTCCTGACTTTC.

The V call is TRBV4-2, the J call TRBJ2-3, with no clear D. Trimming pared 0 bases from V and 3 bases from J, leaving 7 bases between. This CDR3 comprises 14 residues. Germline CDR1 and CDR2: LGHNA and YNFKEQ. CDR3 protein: CASSQDLATDTQYF. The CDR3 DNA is TGTGCCAGCAGCCAAGATTTGGCTACAGATACGCAGTATTTT.

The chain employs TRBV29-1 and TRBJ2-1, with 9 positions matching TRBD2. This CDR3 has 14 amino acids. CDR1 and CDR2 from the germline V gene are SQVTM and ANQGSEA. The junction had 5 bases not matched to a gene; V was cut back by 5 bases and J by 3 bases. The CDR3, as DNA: TGCAGCGTTCCGACTAGCGGATTCTACAATGAGCAGTTCTTC. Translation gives CSVPTSGFYNEQFF.